The 14 T cell receptor beta chains below were found in one sample sequenced in a study of cytomegalovirus exposure and HLA in healthy donors. Generated by immunoSEQ multiplex PCR, the TCRdb table keeps only in-frame clones and is missing some. Altogether 100,000 to 150,000 clones are present, 89% being singletons, with the ten largest covering around 1.3%. The sequenced material came from PBMCs. The receptors were sampled from a woman younger than 35 in good health and CMV-seronegative.

This clone was seen just once. The gene calls are TRBV7-9 and TRBJ1-4; the D is unclear. Germline V gives CDR1 SEHNR, CDR2 FQNEAQ (reference sequence). V shed 10 bases and J shed 0 bases, with 18 bases lying between them. The CDR3 is 16 residues long. CDR3 bases: TGTGCCATGAGCCCCCGCCAACTGGCAACTAATGAAAAACTGTTTTTT. Translating it yields CAMSPRQLATNEKLFF.

This sequence joins TRBV5-1 and TRBJ2-3; tentative D call: TRBD1 (6 bases). Germline CDR1 reads SGHRS; CDR2 reads YFSETQ. V shed 3 bases and J shed 0 bases, with 11 bases lying between them. The CDR3 contains 15 residues. The CDR3 DNA is TGCGCCAGCAGCTCTGGACAGACTAGCACAGATACGCAGTATTTT. Translation gives CASSSGQTSTDTQYF.

This chain joins TRBV11-2 and TRBJ2-7; 7 bases fit TRBD1. J was trimmed by 1 base and V by 8 bases; bases with no gene match: 2. CDR1 and CDR2 from the germline V gene are SGHAT and FQNNGV. This CDR3 spans 12 amino acids. The CDR3 sequence is CASQGQSYEQYF. CDR3 sequence (DNA): TGTGCCAGCCAGGGACAGTCCTACGAGCAGTACTTC. The complete variable domain, with remaining parts taken from reference TRBV11-2 and TRBJ2-7, reads EAGVAQSPRYKIIEKRQSVAFWCNPISGHATLYWYQQILGQGPKLLIQFQNNGVVDDSQLPKDRFSAERLKGVDSTLKIQPAKLEDSAVYLCASQGQSYEQYFGPGTRLTVT.

In nucleotides, the CDR3 is TGCGCCAGCAGTCTTCAGGGGAACTATGGCTACACCTTC. Translated: CASSLQGNYGYTF. This rearrangement joins TRBV10-1 to TRBJ1-2, with TRBD1 as a possible D gene (6 bases). Germline V gene lookup returns CDR1 WNHNN and CDR2 SYGVQD (reference sequence). V dropped 5 bases and J dropped 2 bases, with 9 bases sitting between them. The CDR3 contains 13 residues.

The chain carries TRBV5-1 and TRBJ1-1; 11 bases agree with TRBD1. V trimming: 4 bases; J trimming: 4 bases; junction bases outside the gene matches: 6. This CDR3 has 15 amino acids. Germline values: CDR1 SGHRS, CDR2 YFSETQ. CDR3 in amino acids: CASSPGQGVTTEAFF. The CDR3 DNA is TGCGCCAGCAGCCCGGGACAGGGGGTTACCACTGAAGCTTTCTTT.

This clone has ten or more counts. This chain joins TRBV7-3 and TRBJ1-1; D is unclear. This CDR3 region has 14 residues. Trimming pared 5 bases from V and 4 bases from J, leaving 14 bases between. Germline V gene data show CDR1 as SGHTA and CDR2 as FQGTGA. CDR3 in DNA: TGTGCCAGCAGCCTTGACGGGGTTGGCACTGAAGCTTTCTTT. Translated: CASSLDGVGTEAFF.

The rearrangement links TRBV19 to TRBJ1-1, with a tentative D call TRBD1 (6 bases). Germline V gene lookup returns CDR1 LNHDA and CDR2 SQIVND (reference sequence). The CDR3 consists of 14 residues. The ends were cut back, 3 bases at V and 0 bases at J, with 8 bases in the middle. The CDR3 DNA is TGTGCCAGTAGTATTAGGGGGTTGAACACTGAAGCTTTCTTT. Translation gives CASSIRGLNTEAFF.

The rearrangement uses TRBV19 and TRBJ1-1; no definite D call. The CDR3 is 14 amino acids. Looked up from germline, CDR1 is LNHDA and CDR2 is SQIVND (reference sequence). Trimming removed 3 bases from V and 3 bases from J, with 11 bases in between. The CDR3 bases are TGTGCCAGTAGTATCTCAGCGGCGTACACTGAAGCTTTCTTT. Translated: CASSISAAYTEAFF.

The chain uses TRBV27 and TRBJ2-5; 7 bases map to TRBD1. In germline, CDR1 is MNHEY, CDR2 SMNVEV (reference sequence). This CDR3 spans 13 amino acids. J lost 2 bases, V lost 4 bases, and 1 base had no gene match. CDR3 DNA sequence: TGTGCCAGCAGTTGGGACAGACAAGAGACCCAGTACTTC. Translating gives CASSWDRQETQYF.

The rearrangement uses TRBV27 and TRBJ1-2, with D unclear. The germline gives CDR1 MNHEY, CDR2 SMNVEV (reference sequence). This CDR3 spans 15 amino acids. Trimming left V 5 bases short and J 8 bases short, with 21 bases between. Here the CDR3 reads CASSLIPPGFRGYTF. CDR3 nucleotides: TGTGCCAGCAGTCTCATACCCCCGGGATTTCGAGGCTACACCTTC.

The J gene is TRBJ1-2, the V gene TRBV5-1; 7 bases match TRBD1. The V and J ends lost 7 bases and 6 bases, in that order; junction bases with no gene match: 12. Per the germline V gene, CDR1 is SGHRS and CDR2 is YFSETQ. The CDR3 runs 14 residues. The CDR3 loop reads CASPRPPRGHGYTF. CDR3 nucleotide sequence: TGCGCCAGCCCCCGACCTCCAAGGGGGCATGGCTACACCTTC.

The rearrangement joins TRBV5-4 to TRBJ2-1; TRBD1 agrees at 11 bases. The germline V gene encodes CDR1 SGHNT and CDR2 YYREEE (reference sequence). This CDR3 spans 15 amino acids. V trimming: 2 bases; J trimming: 4 bases; junction bases outside the gene matches: 2. The CDR3 DNA follows: TGTGCCAGCAGCTTCGGGACAGGGGGTTACAATGAGCAGTTCTTC. This gives the protein CASSFGTGGYNEQFF.

The chain has TRBV6-1 and TRBJ2-5; D is perhaps TRBD2 (6 bases). V lost 2 bases and J lost 1, with 8 bases in between. Germline values: CDR1 MNHNS, CDR2 SASEGT. This CDR3 is 14 amino acids long. CDR3 sequence: CASSETSFQETQYF. Here the CDR3 DNA reads TGTGCCAGCAGTGAAACTAGCTTCCAAGAGACCCAGTACTTC.

The gene calls are TRBV7-6 and TRBJ1-4, with a possible D match to TRBD1 (6 bases). This CDR3 has 15 amino acids. V was shortened by 5 bases and J by 5 bases, with 15 bases between the two germline ends. Per germline, CDR1 SGHVS and CDR2 FNYEAQ. CDR3 loop: CASSTDGGGNEKLFF. In nucleotides, the CDR3 is TGTGCCAGCAGCACGGATGGGGGGGGCAATGAAAAACTGTTTTTT.